The T cell receptor beta chain under discussion was sequenced for a study of blood T cell repertoires in COVID-19. CDR1 and CDR2 (germline): SNHLY, FYNNEI. V was pared by 5 bases and J by 4 bases, with 20 bases between. This CDR3 has 16 residues. Assay: immunoSEQ multiplex PCR; the TCRdb copy retains only in-frame clones and omits some. The table lists 88,000 or so clones, 75% to 90% of them singletons. This sequence was found in a man in his 60s with acute or convalescent COVID-19. The chain has TRBV2 and TRBJ1-1; the D is unclear. Material for sequencing was peripheral blood. The CDR3 reads CASSWARLGEGTEAFF. The DNA of the CDR3 is TGTGCCAGCAGTTGGGCCCGGCTCGGGGAGGGCACTGAAGCTTTCTTT.